These 30 T cell receptor beta chains share one sample of origin, sequenced in a study of T cell responses to AZD1222 COVID-19 vaccine listed by TCRdb under 2021. Explained via the paper, the time point label denotes: about 28 days (+/-7) after the second vaccine dose. Read against the paper, the sample's treatment or condition label means: meningococcal conjugate vaccine given as trial control. Libraries were built with the immunoSEQ multiplex PCR assay. The table comes from immuneACCESS by way of TCRdb, which keeps in-frame sequences with V and J called. Part of the clones is missing from these tables; in studies checked, under half for an unresolved V gene and the rest for unknown reasons. This sample holds approximately 180,000 clones; about 87% were observed only once. The leading ten clones occupy roughly 4% of the sample. Sequencing was performed on peripheral blood, taken 28 days after the second dose of the MenACWY control vaccine. These receptors all stem from an adult who received the MenACWY meningococcal vaccine as a control.

This chain links TRBV27 with TRBJ1-6; possibly TRBD1 for D (5 bases). Trimming cost V 8 bases and J 6 bases, with 23 bases left between them. The CDR3 has 17 residues. Germline CDR1 is MNHEY and CDR2 is SMNVEV (reference sequence). The CDR3 here is CASRTDRAPYGNSPLHF. DNA for the CDR3: TGTGCCAGCCGCACTGACAGAGCCCCGTATGGTAATTCACCCCTCCACTTT.

The V and J genes are TRBV5-4 and TRBJ1-2; 8 nucleotides align to TRBD1. V lost 4 bases to trimming and J lost 6 bases; unmatched junction nucleotides: 14. Germline loops: CDR1 SGHNT, CDR2 YYREEE (reference sequence). This CDR3 spans 16 amino acids. The CDR3 sequence is CASSTNFISGGDGYTF. The CDR3 coding sequence is TGTGCCAGCAGCACTAACTTCATTTCAGGGGGCGATGGCTACACCTTC.

The rearrangement joins TRBV7-9 to TRBJ2-2; TRBD1 matches at 12 bases. V shed 5 bases, J shed 3 bases, and the junction held 7 bases outside the gene matches. The germline CDR1 and CDR2 sequences are SEHNR and FQNEAQ (reference sequence). The CDR3 has 17 amino acids. CDR3 protein: CASSTGQGAIHTGELFF. DNA of the CDR3: TGTGCCAGCAGCACGGGACAGGGGGCGATTCACACCGGGGAGCTGTTTTTT.

The rearrangement joins TRBV5-1 to TRBJ1-2; the D gene is possibly TRBD1 (6 bases). CDR3 length: 15 residues. V was clipped by 0 bases and J by 8 bases, with 17 bases between them. Looked up from germline, CDR1 is SGHRS and CDR2 is YFSETQ. The CDR3 DNA reads as TGCGCCAGCAGCTTGGCCGTTTGGGGGGCGGACGGCTACACCTTC. Translated: CASSLAVWGADGYTF.

This CDR3 is CASSPGNRVYGYTF. CDR3 bases: TGCGCCAGCAGCCCGGGGAACAGGGTATATGGCTACACCTTC. The chain couples TRBV5-1 to TRBJ1-2; tentatively, D is TRBD1 (6 bases). Deletions cut 4 bases from V and 5 bases from J, with 15 bases between. Germline lookup yields CDR1 SGHRS and CDR2 YFSETQ. The CDR3 spans 14 residues.

This chain joins TRBV30 and TRBJ2-5, with D tentatively TRBD2 (5 bases). Germline-derived CDR1 and CDR2 are GTSNPN and SVGIG (reference sequence). There are 13 residues in the CDR3. The germline V and J ends were trimmed by 4 bases and 4 bases, with 13 bases remaining between them. CDR3 protein: CAWTSPGLETQYF. In DNA, the CDR3 is TGTGCCTGGACGTCCCCGGGGTTAGAGACCCAGTACTTC.

This rearrangement joins TRBV28 to TRBJ2-1; D is perhaps TRBD1 or TRBD2 (6 bases each). Trimming removed 5 bases at V and 6 bases at J, with 11 bases between. CDR1 and CDR2 (germline): MDHEN, SYDVKM. CDR3 length: 13 amino acids. The CDR3 region has the DNA TGTGCCAGCAGTGGCTCGGGGGCCAATGAGCAGTTCTTC. Amino acid sequence: CASSGSGANEQFF.

As for this clone: Other DNA sequences in the sample encode the same CDR3. The V gene is TRBV28, the J gene TRBJ2-4, with a tentative D call TRBD1 (6 bases). V lost 4 bases, J lost 1 base, and 8 bases lay in between. Looked up from germline, CDR1 is MDHEN and CDR2 is SYDVKM. The CDR3 totals 14 residues. CDR3 coding DNA: TGTGCCAGCAGTTCCCAGGGGGCCAAAAACATTCAGTACTTC. Translation gives CASSSQGAKNIQYF.

The rearrangement links TRBV6-5 to TRBJ2-1; D is undetermined. V gave up 6 bases and J gave up 9 bases, with 12 bases separating them. CDR3 length: 12 residues. Germline lookup yields CDR1 MNHEY and CDR2 SVGAGI. In nucleotides, the CDR3 is TGTGCCAGCAGCACCAACTGGGGTGAGCAGTTCTTC. Its translation: CASSTNWGEQFF.

This clone was observed a handful of times. The chain recombines TRBV7-8 with TRBJ1-1, with no clear D. In germline, CDR1 is SGHVS, CDR2 FQNEAQ. Trimming cost V 1 base and J 1 base, with 4 bases left between them. The CDR3 has 13 amino acids. The DNA for the CDR3 is TGTGCCAGCAGCTTAGGACAGAACACTGAAGCTTTCTTT. This encodes CASSLGQNTEAFF.

This chain connects TRBV6-5 to TRBJ2-3; D is undetermined. From germline, CDR1 is MNHEY and CDR2 SVGAGI. Trimming removed 6 bases at V and 0 bases at J, with 4 bases between. The CDR3 contains 12 residues. The CDR3 loop is CASSPSTDTQYF. The CDR3 nucleotides are TGTGCCAGCAGCCCCAGCACAGATACGCAGTATTTT.

The chain uses TRBV27 and TRBJ2-1, with 11 bases aligning to TRBD2. V trimming: 8 bases; J trimming: 9 bases; junction bases outside the gene matches: 9. Germline CDR1 is MNHEY and CDR2 is SMNVEV (reference sequence). This CDR3 is built from 14 residues. The CDR3 loop reads CASGSGTSGGEQFF. CDR3 DNA: TGTGCCAGCGGATCCGGGACTAGCGGCGGTGAGCAGTTCTTC.

The chain uses TRBV19 and TRBJ2-1; the D is unclear. V shed 5 bases and J shed 0 bases, with 8 bases lying between them. The CDR3 is 14 amino acids. CDR1 is LNHDA and CDR2 is SQIVND in the germline V gene (reference sequence). The CDR3 sequence: CASSFASSYNEQFF. CDR3 coding DNA: TGTGCCAGTAGTTTTGCGAGCTCCTACAATGAGCAGTTCTTC.

The chain is built from TRBV28 and TRBJ2-7, with 11 bases aligning to TRBD2. With V trimmed by 7 bases and J by 3 bases, 11 bases remained unmatched. The CDR3 has 16 residues. Germline values: CDR1 MDHEN, CDR2 SYDVKM. The CDR3 DNA follows: TGTGCCAGCATCCCGGGTGGTGGGACTAGCGGCTACGAGCAGTACTTC. Translated, it gives CASIPGGGTSGYEQYF.

The genes are TRBV5-6 and TRBJ1-6; 7 positions match TRBD1. The CDR3 is made up of 15 amino acids. Trimming cost V 4 bases and J 3 bases; bases outside gene matches: 4. Looked up from germline, CDR1 is SGHDT and CDR2 is YYEEEE. The CDR3 sequence is CASSLDRFYNSPLHF. CDR3 DNA: TGTGCCAGCAGCCTGGACAGGTTCTATAATTCACCCCTCCACTTT.

Here the CDR3 reads CASSPGLAGVVNTGELFF. The CDR3 coding sequence is TGTGCCAGCAGCCCGGGACTAGCGGGAGTAGTAAACACCGGGGAGCTGTTTTTT. The chain uses TRBV9 and TRBJ2-2, with TRBD2 identical over 14 bases. Germline lookup yields CDR1 SGDLS and CDR2 YYNGEE. With 4 bases clipped from V and 2 bases from J, the junction kept 7 bases outside the gene matches. The CDR3 length is 18 residues.

The chain carries TRBV10-3 and TRBJ1-5; 7 bases are shared with TRBD1. The CDR3 runs to 14 residues. Unmatched junction bases numbered 1, after V lost 3 bases and J lost 2 bases. Germline-derived CDR1 and CDR2 are ENHRY and SYGVKD. The CDR3 coding sequence is TGTGCCATCAGTGACGGACAGGGCAATCAGCCCCAGCATTTT. The encoded protein is CAISDGQGNQPQHF.

The chain recombines TRBV10-3 with TRBJ1-4, with TRBD1 matching over 10 bases. The ends lost 11 bases at V and 8 bases at J; junction bases unmatched: 8. From germline, CDR1 is ENHRY and CDR2 SYGVKD. The CDR3 is 13 residues long. This CDR3 reads CASQGQGNEKLFF. CDR3 DNA: TGTGCCTCGCAGGGACAGGGGAACGAAAAACTGTTTTTT.

The J gene is TRBJ1-2, the V gene TRBV5-1; D call uncertain. V dropped 6 bases and J dropped 2 bases, with 8 bases sitting between them. Looked up from germline, CDR1 is SGHRS and CDR2 is YFSETQ. This CDR3 has 12 residues. The CDR3 sequence is CASTGGNYGYTF. DNA for the CDR3: TGCGCCAGCACTGGCGGGAACTATGGCTACACCTTC.

Comments on this clone: Other nucleotide sequences from this sample produce the same CDR3. The CDR3 sequence is CASSGTSGSYEQYF. CDR3 nucleotide sequence: TGCGCCAGCAGTGGTACTAGCGGGAGTTACGAGCAGTACTTC. The V call is TRBV10-1, the J call TRBJ2-7, with TRBD2 matching 11 bases. The junction had 3 bases not matched to a gene; V was cut back by 4 bases and J by 4 bases. The CDR3 has 14 amino acids. From germline, CDR1 is WNHNN and CDR2 SYGVQD (reference sequence).

The CDR3 DNA follows: TGTGCCAGCGGGAGAGAAGGGAAGGGAAACGGCTACACCTTC. Translating gives CASGREGKGNGYTF. The chain carries TRBV27 and TRBJ1-2; no reliable D call. Germline-derived CDR1 and CDR2 are MNHEY and SMNVEV (reference sequence). V was pared by 8 bases and J by 8 bases, with 21 bases between. This CDR3 has 14 residues.

V and J are TRBV6-6 and TRBJ2-5; D may be TRBD1 (6 bases). This CDR3 contains 13 residues. Germline V lookup: CDR1 MNHNY, CDR2 SVGAGI (reference sequence). Deletions cut 6 bases from V and 7 bases from J, with 15 bases between. CDR3 bases: TGTGCCAGCAGCCCTTTGGAAGGGGGGACCCAGTACTTC. Protein product: CASSPLEGGTQYF.

The table lists this clone with a count of one. The V gene is TRBV6-5, the J gene TRBJ1-5, with D possibly matching TRBD1 (6 bases). This CDR3 comprises 15 residues. Germline CDR1 is MNHEY and CDR2 is SVGAGI. Trimming removed 4 bases from V and 4 bases from J, with 14 bases in between. In DNA, the CDR3 is TGTGCCAGCAGTTCCCGGGACACCTATAATCAGCCCCAGCATTTT. It specifies CASSSRDTYNQPQHF.

CDR3 nucleotides: TGTGCCAGTACCGCCAGGGCTGGTACTCAGCCCCAGCATTTT. Translated, it gives CASTARAGTQPQHF. The chain couples TRBV19 to TRBJ1-5, with D perhaps TRBD1 (5 bases). Deletions cut 7 bases from V and 6 bases from J, with 16 bases between. The CDR3 is 14 amino acids. Looked up from germline, CDR1 is LNHDA and CDR2 is SQIVND (reference sequence).

The J gene is TRBJ2-7, the V gene TRBV19; 7 bases agree with TRBD1. With V trimmed by 5 bases and J by 3 bases, 16 bases remained unmatched. The germline CDR1 and CDR2 sequences are LNHDA and SQIVND (reference sequence). This CDR3 has 17 amino acids. DNA of the CDR3: TGTGCCAGTAGTTTCTCGGGTGAGCAGGGGGTAAGCTACGAGCAGTACTTC. Translation: CASSFSGEQGVSYEQYF.

V and J are TRBV4-2 and TRBJ2-2, with D perhaps matching TRBD2 (5 bases). Deletions cut 0 bases from V and 7 bases from J, with 9 bases between. CDR1 is LGHNA and CDR2 is YNFKEQ in the germline V gene. The CDR3 covers 14 residues. CDR3 nucleotide sequence: TGTGCCAGCAGCCAAGAACTAGTCGGCGGGGAGCTGTTTTTT. Amino acids: CASSQELVGGELFF.

The chain links TRBV19 to TRBJ1-1; D ambiguous. CDR3 length: 15 residues. Deletions cut 3 bases from V and 1 base from J, with 12 bases between. Looked up from germline, CDR1 is LNHDA and CDR2 is SQIVND (reference sequence). This CDR3 reads CASSIIQAANTEAFF. CDR3 sequence (DNA): TGTGCCAGTAGTATTATCCAGGCTGCGAACACTGAAGCTTTCTTT.

The CDR3 sequence: CATSDDTGSSYEQYF. Written as DNA, the CDR3 is TGTGCCACCAGTGATGATACAGGATCCTCCTACGAGCAGTACTTC. The genes are TRBV24-1 and TRBJ2-7; possibly TRBD1 for D (5 bases). This CDR3 contains 15 residues. Germline-derived CDR1 and CDR2 are KGHDR and SFDVKD. V was pared by 3 bases and J by 0 bases, with 11 bases between.

The chain couples TRBV24-1 to TRBJ2-1; TRBD2 matches 9 bases. Unmatched junction bases numbered 8, after V lost 3 bases and J lost 6 bases. CDR1 is KGHDR and CDR2 is SFDVKD in the germline V gene. This CDR3 is 16 amino acids long. Here the CDR3 reads CATSDTSGGRVNEQFF. Here the CDR3 DNA reads TGTGCCACCAGTGATACCAGCGGGGGGAGGGTCAATGAGCAGTTCTTC.

This chain connects TRBV2 to TRBJ1-5, with D perhaps matching TRBD1 (5 bases). Trimming cost V 2 bases and J 5 bases, with 10 bases left between them. Per the germline V gene, CDR1 is SNHLY and CDR2 is FYNNEI. The CDR3 extends over 14 amino acids. In DNA, the CDR3 is TGTGCCAGCAGTGAACGACGGGGGGATCAGCCCCAGCATTTT. Translating gives CASSERRGDQPQHF.